Presented here are 16 T cell receptor beta chains from one specimen sequenced in a study of T cell repertoires in cytomegalovirus infection. These receptors are not linked to any known antigen. Using its own MiXCR run on the reads, TCRdb lists one record per CDR3 protein. Altogether approximately 300,000 distinct CDR3 sequences are present, roughly 29% being singletons, with the ten largest covering 20%. This material consisted of cultured PBMCs, taken from culture after CMV antigen stimulation. These receptors all stem from a human donor in good health (CMV status not recorded). Some clones in this sample may be carry-over from other donors' samples.

This clonotype appeared many times. V gene TRBV7-8 combines with J gene TRBJ2-3; 8 nucleotides align to TRBD2. J gave up 1 base and V 1 base, and 7 bases lay outside the gene matches. This CDR3 comprises 17 residues. Germline V gene sequence: CDR1 SGHVS, CDR2 FQNEAQ. The CDR3 region has the DNA TGTGCCAGCAGCTTAGGTCTTAGTAGCGGGGGCACAGATACGCAGTATTTT. Translating gives CASSLGLSSGGTDTQYF.

Many counts were recorded for this clonotype. The chain employs TRBV7-9 and TRBJ2-7; D remains ambiguous. V was clipped by 1 base and J by 3 bases, with 13 bases between them. Germline CDR1 reads SEHNR; CDR2 reads FQNEAQ (reference sequence). This CDR3 has 15 amino acids. The CDR3 region is CASSLGGAEFYEQYF. DNA of the CDR3: TGTGCCAGCAGCTTAGGCGGCGCGGAGTTCTACGAGCAGTACTTC.

The CDR3 spells CASSFVPGANVLTF. The DNA of the CDR3 is TGTGCCAGCAGTTTTGTTCCTGGGGCCAACGTCCTGACTTTC. The chain combines TRBV27 with TRBJ2-6; D is uncertain. The CDR3 runs to 14 residues. Trimming removed 3 bases from V and 2 bases from J, with 5 bases in between. Germline CDR1 reads MNHEY; CDR2 reads SMNVEV (reference sequence). Full variable domain (missing parts from reference TRBV27 and TRBJ2-6): EAQVTQNPRYLITVTGKKLTVTCSQNMNHEYMSWYRQDPGLGLRQIYYSMNVEVTDKGDVPEGYKVSRKEKRNFPLILESPSPNQTSLYFCASSFVPGANVLTFGAGSRLTVL.

This clonotype was recorded many times. Here the CDR3 reads CASRSPGRDYNSPLHF. The DNA for the CDR3 is TGTGCCAGCAGGTCTCCGGGACGGGACTATAATTCACCCCTCCACTTT. The chain has TRBV7-3 and TRBJ1-6, with a weak D call TRBD1 (5 bases). Germline CDR1 reads SGHTA; CDR2 reads FQGTGA. This CDR3 contains 16 residues. V dropped 6 bases and J dropped 3 bases, with 15 bases sitting between them.

The chain uses TRBV27 and TRBJ1-6; D is ambiguous. The CDR3 has 14 residues. The V gene's germline CDR1 is MNHEY and CDR2 SMNVEV (reference sequence). V was shortened by 6 bases and J by 8 bases, with 14 bases between the two germline ends. Here the CDR3 DNA reads TGTGCCAGCAGCCTCAGTTTAATTTATTCACCCCTCCACTTT. Its protein is CASSLSLIYSPLHF.

The chain has TRBV6-1 and TRBJ1-5, with TRBD1 identical over 7 bases. V shed 7 bases, J shed 2 bases, and the junction held 11 bases outside the gene matches. The CDR3 runs 16 residues. In germline, CDR1 is MNHNS, CDR2 SASEGT. CDR3 sequence: CASKGGGAGGNQPQHF. The CDR3 DNA is TGTGCCAGCAAAGGAGGGGGCGCCGGGGGCAATCAGCCCCAGCATTTT.

The chain links TRBV6-4 to TRBJ1-1; 10 nucleotides line up with TRBD1. With V trimmed by 2 bases and J by 7 bases, 4 bases remained unmatched. CDR1 MRHNA and CDR2 SNTAGT come from the germline V gene. This CDR3 spans 14 amino acids. In nucleotides, the CDR3 is TGTGCCAGCAGTGACCGGACAGGGGGAATTGAAGCTTTCTTT. Protein sequence: CASSDRTGGIEAFF.

This clonotype occurred a few times. V gene TRBV7-2 combines with J gene TRBJ2-5, with D tentatively TRBD1 (6 bases). This CDR3 comprises 15 residues. Germline CDR1 and CDR2: SGHTA and FQGNSA. V was pared by 3 bases and J by 4 bases, with 15 bases between. The CDR3: CASSLGIQGSETQYF. The CDR3 coding sequence is TGTGCCAGCAGCTTGGGCATACAGGGTTCAGAGACCCAGTACTTC.

This sequence joins TRBV15 and TRBJ1-1; D not resolved. V lost 1 base, J lost 3 bases, and 9 bases lay in between. This CDR3 contains 14 residues. Germline CDR1 reads LNHNV; CDR2 reads YYDKDF (reference sequence). The CDR3 loop reads CATSRVGTYTEAFF. The CDR3, as DNA: TGTGCCACCAGCAGAGTGGGTACATACACTGAAGCTTTCTTT. The full variable domain, its missing parts supplied by reference TRBV15 and TRBJ1-1, is DAMVIQNPRYQVTQFGKPVTLSCSQTLNHNVMYWYQQKSSQAPKLLFHYYDKDFNNEADTPDNFQSRRPNTSFCFLDIRSPGLGDTAMYLCATSRVGTYTEAFFGQGTRLTVV.

This chain links TRBV7-2 with TRBJ1-6; no clear D gene. The CDR3 covers 18 residues. The germline V gene has CDR1 SGHTA and CDR2 FQGNSA. V lost 0 bases to trimming and J lost 6 bases, with 18 bases between them. This CDR3 reads CASSLARLNEIPNSPLHF. Here the CDR3 DNA reads TGTGCCAGCAGCTTAGCGCGTTTAAACGAGATTCCTAATTCACCCCTCCACTTT.

The rearrangement links TRBV6-1 to TRBJ1-2, with a possible D match to TRBD1 (5 bases). There are 15 residues in the CDR3. In germline, CDR1 is MNHNS, CDR2 SASEGT. Trimming removed 5 bases from V and 4 bases from J, with 17 bases in between. CDR3 residues: CASSRGAGKPYGYTF. For the CDR3, the DNA is TGTGCCAGCAGTCGTGGGGCCGGGAAACCCTATGGCTACACCTTC.

This clonotype was counted between two and nine times. The chain couples TRBV6-1 to TRBJ2-7; maybe TRBD2 (5 bases). Trimming shortened V by 5 bases and J by 3 bases, and 17 bases separated the two germline ends. The V gene's germline CDR1 is MNHNS and CDR2 SASEGT. The CDR3 runs to 15 residues. CDR3 DNA: TGTGCCAGCAGTTCACTCGGGATGCCAGTCTACGAGCAGTACTTC. Protein product: CASSSLGMPVYEQYF.

This clonotype was seen only a few times. The chain employs TRBV7-8 and TRBJ2-3, with TRBD2 matching over 11 bases. This CDR3 region has 17 residues. V was pared by 5 bases and J by 5 bases, with 12 bases of the junction left unmatched. The germline CDR1 and CDR2 sequences are SGHVS and FQNEAQ. The CDR3 nucleotides are TGTGCCAGCAGCCTTAGGCTCGCTAGCGGGGGGATAGATACGCAGTATTTT. Residues: CASSLRLASGGIDTQYF.

V is TRBV6-1 and J is TRBJ2-7, with a weak D call TRBD2 (5 bases). The CDR3 extends over 13 amino acids. Per the germline V gene, CDR1 is MNHNS and CDR2 is SASEGT. V was shortened by 0 bases and J by 7 bases, with 10 bases between the two germline ends. Written as DNA, the CDR3 is TGTGCCAGCAGTGAAGCGCTGACGGGGGAGCAGTACTTC. This sequence encodes CASSEALTGEQYF.

V gene TRBV3-1 combines with J gene TRBJ2-5; D call uncertain. The CDR3 has 15 amino acids. Germline assignment: CDR1 LGHDT and CDR2 YNNKEL (reference sequence). V shed 4 bases and J shed 1 base, with 13 bases lying between them. CDR3: CASSLTPGFQETQYF. In nucleotides, the CDR3 is TGTGCCAGCAGCCTCACCCCCGGATTCCAAGAGACCCAGTACTTC.

This clonotype was picked up a small number of times. This chain connects TRBV7-2 to TRBJ2-7, with D hard to call. The length of the CDR3 is 17 residues. CDR1 SGHTA and CDR2 FQGNSA come from the germline V gene. Trimming took off 4 bases at V and 1 base at J, with 20 bases between the two ends. The CDR3 DNA is TGTGCCAGCAGCTCAAGGCACATAGTTAATAGGTCCTACGAGCAGTACTTC. This codes for CASSSRHIVNRSYEQYF.